In its sample, the clone carrying this TCR beta chain was seen many times. Antigen unknown. TCR beta CDR3 regions were amplified from RNA transcripts. The study used the HTBI primer set for a first-round RT-PCR of the TCR CDR3. TCRdb fed the multiplex PCR reads into MiXCR, producing one record per CDR3 protein. This table holds approximately 400,000 distinct CDR3 sequences, over 13% found once. The data originate from a study of T cells in Graves' hyperthyroidism and ophthalmopathy. Each person with ophthalmopathy scored at least 3 on the Clinical Activity Score, reached NOSPECS grade 4 or higher, and had been ill under 3 months. Diagnoses were established using clinical symptoms, serum thyroxine and TRAb, thyroid ultrasound and orbital computed tomography. Study results and limitations: Blood also held most thyroid clonotypes expanded beyond 0.001.

Sequencing used blood. This sequence was found in a man aged 50 or older with Graves' ophthalmopathy.

As DNA, the CDR3 is TGCAGTGCTAGCGGGCTAGCGGGAGGGAAAAGCACAGATACGCAGTATTTT. Amino acid sequence: CSASGLAGGKSTDTQYF. The rearrangement joins TRBV20-1 to TRBJ2-3; 12 bases align to TRBD2. Germline V CDR1 and CDR2: DFQATT, SNEGSKA (reference sequence). This CDR3 is built from 17 residues. After removal of 3 bases from V and 0 bases from J, the junction contained 7 bases not matched to a gene.